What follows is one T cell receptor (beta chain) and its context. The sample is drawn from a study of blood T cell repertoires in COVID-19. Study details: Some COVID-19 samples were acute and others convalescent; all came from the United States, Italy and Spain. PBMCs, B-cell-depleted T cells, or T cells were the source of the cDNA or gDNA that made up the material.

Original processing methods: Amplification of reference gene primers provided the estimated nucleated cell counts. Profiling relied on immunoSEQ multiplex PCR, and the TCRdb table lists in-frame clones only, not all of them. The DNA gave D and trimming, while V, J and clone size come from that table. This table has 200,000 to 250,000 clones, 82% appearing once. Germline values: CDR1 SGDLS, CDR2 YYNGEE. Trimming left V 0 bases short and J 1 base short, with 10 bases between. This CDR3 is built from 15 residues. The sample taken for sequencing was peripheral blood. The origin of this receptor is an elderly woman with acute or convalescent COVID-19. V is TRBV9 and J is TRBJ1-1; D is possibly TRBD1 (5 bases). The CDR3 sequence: CASSVEGRSNTEAFF. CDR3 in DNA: TGTGCCAGCAGCGTAGAGGGGCGGTCGAACACTGAAGCTTTCTTT.